This is a list of T cell receptor beta chains from one sample in a study of blood T cells in healthy people across ages. TCRdb passed the 5' RACE reads through MiXCR, listing each CDR3 protein once. The sample consists of over 700,000 distinct CDR3 sequences, 20% to 25% of them appearing once. This sample was also put to use in a study of T cells of mothers and their children.

Sequencing was done on a sample of blood. The receptors shown here come from a boy younger than 18 in good health. Both conserved end residues are part of each CDR3.

j_gene: TRBJ1-1; v_gene: TRBV7-2; CDR3aa: CASSVDRGDTEAFF
j_gene: TRBJ2-2; v_gene: TRBV25-1; CDR3aa: CASSEALWTGELFF
j_gene: TRBJ2-5; v_gene: TRBV20-1; CDR3aa: CSARDILAGIQETQYF
j_gene: TRBJ2-5; v_gene: TRBV7-6; CDR3aa: CASSDSLQETQYF
j_gene: TRBJ2-3; v_gene: TRBV12-3/TRBV12-4; CDR3aa: CASSLEASRDTQYF
j_gene: TRBJ1-1; v_gene: TRBV28; CDR3aa: CASSFGVMNTEAFF
j_gene: TRBJ2-5; v_gene: TRBV7-2; CDR3aa: CASSSTSSARETQYF
j_gene: TRBJ2-7; v_gene: TRBV20-1; CDR3aa: CSASPEDLLVGGLAGAYEQYF
j_gene: TRBJ2-7; v_gene: TRBV5-1; CDR3aa: CASSSQGQLAYEQYF
j_gene: -; v_gene: TRBV11-2; CDR3aa: CASSPGQGYYNEQFF
j_gene: TRBJ1-2; v_gene: TRBV11-3; CDR3aa: CASSPQGLDYGYTF
j_gene: TRBJ2-7; v_gene: TRBV3-1; CDR3aa: CASSQSLRYEQYF
j_gene: -; v_gene: TRBV7-2; CDR3aa: CASSLSVGQDSYEQYF
j_gene: TRBJ2-5; v_gene: TRBV7-9; CDR3aa: CASSAPGLAGETQYF
j_gene: TRBJ2-5; v_gene: TRBV7-3; CDR3aa: CASSSTGRSSGETQYF
j_gene: TRBJ1-1; v_gene: TRBV7-2; CDR3aa: CASSLAPGGADTEAFF
j_gene: TRBJ2-3; v_gene: TRBV28; CDR3aa: CASRPTSGRAPDTQYF
j_gene: TRBJ2-3; v_gene: TRBV7-2; CDR3aa: CASSSSRGGASGNTQYF
j_gene: TRBJ2-1; v_gene: TRBV6-1; CDR3aa: CASSPRRETYYNEQFF
j_gene: TRBJ2-1; v_gene: TRBV15; CDR3aa: CATSSSGTSFYNERFF
j_gene: TRBJ1-4; v_gene: TRBV7-9; CDR3aa: CASSNRGSGEKLFF
j_gene: TRBJ2-3; v_gene: TRBV6-1; CDR3aa: CASSELVGAPSTDTQYF
j_gene: TRBJ2-5; v_gene: TRBV28; CDR3aa: CASSLGGSRETQYF
j_gene: TRBJ2-1; v_gene: TRBV7-9; CDR3aa: CASSIGTSGSENEQFF
j_gene: TRBJ1-4; v_gene: TRBV12-3/TRBV12-4; CDR3aa: CASRKRGDKLFF
j_gene: TRBJ2-7; v_gene: TRBV12-3/TRBV12-4; CDR3aa: CASSLRPGSLSLSYEQYF
j_gene: TRBJ2-3; v_gene: TRBV6-5; CDR3aa: CASREGSESSEDTQYF
j_gene: TRBJ2-5; v_gene: TRBV6-5; CDR3aa: CASSYTQVPPETQYF
j_gene: TRBJ2-3; v_gene: TRBV6-5; CDR3aa: CASRTGLAGTDTQYF